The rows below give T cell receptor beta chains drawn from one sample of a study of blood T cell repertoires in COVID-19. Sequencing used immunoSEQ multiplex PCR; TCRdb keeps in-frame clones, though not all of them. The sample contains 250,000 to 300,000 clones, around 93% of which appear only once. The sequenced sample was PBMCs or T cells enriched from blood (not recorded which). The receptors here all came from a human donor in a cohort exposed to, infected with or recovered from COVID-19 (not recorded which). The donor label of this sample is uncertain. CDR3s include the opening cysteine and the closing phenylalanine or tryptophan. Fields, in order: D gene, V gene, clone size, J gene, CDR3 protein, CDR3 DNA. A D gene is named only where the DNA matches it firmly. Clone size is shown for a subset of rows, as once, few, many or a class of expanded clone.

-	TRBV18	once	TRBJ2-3	CASSPVGGGTSDTQYF	TGTGCCAGCTCACCAGTCGGTGGGGGGACCTCGGATACGCAGTATTTT
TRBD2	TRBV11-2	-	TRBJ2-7	CASNLGLAGDHYEQYF	TGTGCCAGCAATCTGGGACTAGCGGGGGACCACTACGAGCAGTACTTC
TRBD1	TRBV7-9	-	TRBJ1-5	CASSDAGGRQPQHF	TGTGCCAGCAGCGACGCAGGGGGCCGGCAGCCCCAGCATTTT
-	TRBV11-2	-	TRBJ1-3	CASSSVTGSGNTIYF	TGTGCCAGCAGCTCCGTTACCGGCTCTGGAAACACCATATATTTT
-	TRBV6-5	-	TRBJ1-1	CASSYYGLGDTEAFF	TGTGCCAGCAGTTACTATGGCTTAGGGGACACTGAAGCTTTCTTT
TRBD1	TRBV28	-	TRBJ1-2	CASSPGTGGGGYTF	TGTGCCAGCAGTCCCGGGACAGGGGGGGGTGGCTACACCTTC
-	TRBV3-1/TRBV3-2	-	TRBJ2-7	CASSRLAPDPPGIGEQYF	TGTGCCAGCAGCCGGCTTGCTCCTGATCCTCCAGGGATAGGCGAGCAGTACTTC
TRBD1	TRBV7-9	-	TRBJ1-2	CASSSPQTGYGYTF	TGTGCCAGCAGCTCCCCCCAGACAGGGTATGGCTACACCTTC
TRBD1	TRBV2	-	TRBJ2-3	CASCRDRGQCTQYF	TGTGCCAGCTGCCGGGACAGGGGGCAGTGTACGCAGTATTTT
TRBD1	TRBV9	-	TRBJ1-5	CASSVGGQENQPQHF	TGTGCCAGCAGCGTAGGTGGACAGGAGAATCAGCCCCAGCATTTT
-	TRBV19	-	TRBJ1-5	CASSISGAQHF	TGTGCCAGTAGTATTTCCGGGGCCCAGCATTTT
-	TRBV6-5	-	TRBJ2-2	CASSWGSNTGELFF	TGTGCCAGCAGTTGGGGCAGTAACACCGGGGAGCTGTTTTTT
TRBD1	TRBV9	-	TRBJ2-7	CASSLTGTGDYEQYF	TGTGCCAGCAGCCTGACCGGGACAGGTGATTACGAGCAGTACTTC
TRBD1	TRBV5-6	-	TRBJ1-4	CASSWTGGERRTNEKLFF	TGTGCCAGCAGCTGGACAGGGGGGGAACGGAGGACGAATGAAAAACTGTTTTTT
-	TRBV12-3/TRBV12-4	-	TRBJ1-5	CASSSTSLRPQHF	TGTGCCAGCAGTTCCACGTCCTTGCGGCCCCAGCATTTT
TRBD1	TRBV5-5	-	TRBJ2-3	CASSSRTGSDTQYF	TGTGCCAGCAGCTCCCGGACAGGGTCAGATACGCAGTATTTT
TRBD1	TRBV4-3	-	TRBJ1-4	CASSRGDSEKLFF	TGCGCCAGCAGTAGGGGGGACAGCGAAAAACTGTTTTTT
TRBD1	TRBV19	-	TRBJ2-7	CASSRGQGGGYEQYF	TGTGCCAGTAGCCGAGGACAGGGCGGAGGCTACGAGCAGTACTTC
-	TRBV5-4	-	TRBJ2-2	CASSFPGGLNTGELFF	TGTGCCAGCAGCTTTCCGGGGGGCCTGAACACCGGGGAGCTGTTTTTT
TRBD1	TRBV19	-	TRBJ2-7	CASSIAMRQGYEQYF	TGTGCCAGTAGTATAGCCATGCGACAGGGCTACGAGCAGTACTTC
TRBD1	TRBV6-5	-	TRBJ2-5	CASSSGTAETQYF	TGTGCCAGCAGTTCCGGGACAGCAGAGACCCAGTACTTC
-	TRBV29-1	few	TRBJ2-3	CSFFLPTGPTDTQYF	TGCAGCTTTTTCCTCCCGACAGGTCCCACAGATACGCAGTATTTT
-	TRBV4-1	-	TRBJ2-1	CASSQLTGFHNEQFF	TGCGCCAGCAGCCAACTAACAGGGTTCCACAATGAGCAGTTCTTC